This is a list of T cell receptor beta chains from one sample in a study of T cell repertoires in cytomegalovirus infection. Using its own MiXCR run on the reads, TCRdb lists one record per CDR3 protein. The data contain some 920,000 distinct CDR3 sequences, approximately 31% of them singletons. These receptors lack a known antigen. This specimen was cultured CD8+ T cells from PBMCs, taken from culture after CMV antigen stimulation. The receptors were gathered from a human donor in good health (CMV status not recorded). Some clones in this sample may be carry-over from other donors' samples. The CDR3 runs from the conserved cysteine through the conserved F or W. The listing skips clone size in some rows; elsewhere it reads once, few, many or a size class.

TRBV7-6,TRBJ2-1,.,CASSQNRENEQFF
TRBV19,TRBJ2-1,few,CASSMFPGTNPYNEQFF
TRBV6-2/TRBV6-3,TRBJ2-5,once,CVSWTGASGETQYF
TRBV6-2/TRBV6-3,TRBJ1-2,.,CASSHRDREWGYTF
TRBV7-2,TRBJ1-2,.,CASSLYGQGAGYGYTF
TRBV5-4,TRBJ1-4,.,CASSLEQGASNEKLFF
TRBV29-1,TRBJ1-1,.,CSTPRRGKMNTEAFF
TRBV11-1,TRBJ2-1,few,CASTWGGLSSNEQFF
TRBV7-7,TRBJ2-3,few,CASSAGTSGGNTQYF
TRBV4-2,TRBJ2-5,few,CASSQAGTHQETQYF
TRBV11-2,TRBJ2-1,.,CASSLRRGVPYNEQFF
TRBV24-1,TRBJ2-2,few,CATRGQSTGELFF
TRBV27,TRBJ1-3,.,CASSLTGGVGNTIYF
TRBV4-1,TRBJ2-3,.,CASSLLTGEATDTQYF
TRBV12-3/TRBV12-4,TRBJ2-5,many,CASSIYRGQDQTQYF
TRBV28,TRBJ1-2,few,CASSFGRGLEANYGYTF
TRBV15,TRBJ1-4,.,CATSRDRGTNEKLFF
TRBV6-5,TRBJ2-2,.,CASSETHTGELFF
TRBV7-4,TRBJ2-5,.,CASSLVSWGDFQTQYF
TRBV6-5,TRBJ2-1,.,CASSYSMGDEQFF
TRBV29-1,TRBJ2-3,once,CSVVQISTDTQYF
TRBV7-9,TRBJ1-2,.,CASSLDPGGRHGYTF
TRBV7-6,TRBJ2-2,few,CASSWGGQTGELFF
TRBV2,TRBJ1-2,.,CASSASWAMDGYTF
TRBV27,TRBJ2-1,.,CASSFEQLNEQFF
TRBV12-3/TRBV12-4,TRBJ1-1,.,CASSSTWTVNTEAFF
TRBV4-1,TRBJ1-4,.,CASSQDRASNEKLFF
TRBV19,TRBJ1-2,.,CASSMEEGVDYGYTF
TRBV6-5,TRBJ2-2,.,CASSYGEGAGELFF
TRBV27,TRBJ1-2,.,CASSGGQGFYGYTF
TRBV6-4,TRBJ2-1,.,CASSDLSSPYNEQFF
TRBV7-4,TRBJ1-3,.,CASSLGHQRAGNTIYF
TRBV25-1,TRBJ2-4,few,CASSEYTSDRGNIQYF
TRBV7-4,TRBJ1-5,.,CASSNGNQPQHF
TRBV7-6,TRBJ1-4,few,CASSSSEGSEKLFF
TRBV2,TRBJ2-7,.,CASRKGTGAYEQYF
TRBV6-2/TRBV6-3,TRBJ2-3,few,CASYRPQTDTQYF
TRBV29-1,TRBJ2-7,.,CSVPSGGYEQYF
TRBV7-6,TRBJ2-1,.,CASNLSSSGGASEQFF
TRBV27,TRBJ1-2,few,CASSPATSREGYTF
TRBV13,TRBJ2-1,few,CASSSTGPTYNEQFF
TRBV6-2/TRBV6-3,TRBJ2-7,.,CASSLHNGRDEQYF
TRBV28,TRBJ1-2,few,CASSLPYGDRVHGYTF
TRBV6-5,TRBJ1-1,.,CASSSASGDRSYTEAFF
TRBV5-4,TRBJ2-5,.,CASSNRQGIQETQYF
TRBV18,TRBJ1-1,few,CASSRGQTYTEAFF
TRBV20-1,TRBJ2-5,.,CSARGAGLQETQYF
TRBV7-9,TRBJ1-1,.,CASSLAERQGAMNTEAFF
TRBV13,TRBJ1-2,.,CASSLDVGRVNYGYTF
TRBV7-2,TRBJ1-2,many,CASSLPEDYGYTF
TRBV6-5,TRBJ1-4,few,CASRQGGPINEKLFF
TRBV7-8,TRBJ1-2,few,CASSLRGTEIEGYTF
TRBV6-1,TRBJ2-2,many,CASTGPGELFF
TRBV29-1,TRBJ1-4,.,CSALAGVGEKLFF
TRBV10-2,TRBJ1-2,.,CASSESTLGYTF
TRBV2,TRBJ2-1,few,CASSDSRDHYNEQFF
TRBV10-3,TRBJ2-1,.,CAISEGTDTGDEQFF
TRBV6-5,TRBJ1-1,many,CASSYSIESPLEAFF
TRBV12-3/TRBV12-4,TRBJ2-7,few,CASSDRAGRYYEQYF